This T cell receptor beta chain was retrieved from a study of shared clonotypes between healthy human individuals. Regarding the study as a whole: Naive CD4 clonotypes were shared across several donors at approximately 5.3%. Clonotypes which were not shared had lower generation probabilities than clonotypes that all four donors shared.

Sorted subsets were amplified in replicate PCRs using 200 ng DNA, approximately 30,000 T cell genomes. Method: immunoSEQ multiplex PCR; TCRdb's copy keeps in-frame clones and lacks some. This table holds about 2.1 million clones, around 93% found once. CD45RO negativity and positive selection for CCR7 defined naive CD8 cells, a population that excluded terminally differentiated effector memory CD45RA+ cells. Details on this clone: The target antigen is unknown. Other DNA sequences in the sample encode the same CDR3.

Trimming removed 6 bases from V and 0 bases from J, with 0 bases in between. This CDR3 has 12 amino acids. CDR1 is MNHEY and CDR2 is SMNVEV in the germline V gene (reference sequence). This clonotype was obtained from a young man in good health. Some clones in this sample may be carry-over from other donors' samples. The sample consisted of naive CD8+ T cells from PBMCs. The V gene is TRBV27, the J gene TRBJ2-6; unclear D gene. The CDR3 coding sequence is TGTGCCAGCAGCTCTGGGGCCAACGTCCTGACTTTC. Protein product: CASSSGANVLTF.